These T cell receptor beta chains were read from a single sample in a study of cytomegalovirus exposure and HLA in healthy donors. Clones were read by immunoSEQ multiplex PCR, and TCRdb kept only the in-frame ones, dropping some. The sample has about 160,000 clones; 55% to 80% are singletons. Material: PBMCs. The receptors come from a woman aged 18-30 years in good health and CMV-seropositive. Both conserved end residues are part of each CDR3. The D gene is left open where the match is weak. Clone size is shown for a subset of rows, as once, few, many or a class of expanded clone.

NA	TRBJ2-7	NA	TRBV6-6	CASSYNPGNYEQYF	TGTGCCAGCAGTTACAACCCGGGAAACTACGAGCAGTACTTC
once	TRBJ2-1	TRBD2	TRBV5-1	CASSRGGVLSPVEQFF	TGCGCCAGCAGCCGGGGGGGGGTTCTGAGCCCGGTCGAGCAGTTCTTC
NA	TRBJ1-1	NA	TRBV7-6	CASSRQVSAEAFF	TGTGCCAGCAGCCGACAGGTTTCGGCTGAAGCTTTCTTT
once	TRBJ1-1	NA	TRBV6-6	CASSTNTEAFF	TGTGCCAGCAGTACAAATACTGAAGCTTTCTTT
NA	TRBJ2-1	TRBD2	TRBV14	CASSQVSGDYNEQFF	TGTGCCAGCAGCCAAGTTAGCGGGGATTACAATGAGCAGTTCTTC
NA	TRBJ2-1	NA	TRBV19	CASRSLGGDNEQFF	TGTGCCAGTAGGTCCCTGGGCGGGGATAATGAGCAGTTCTTC
NA	TRBJ2-1	TRBD1	TRBV28	CASSPGQTRDEQFF	TGTGCCAGCAGTCCGGGACAGACACGCGATGAGCAGTTCTTC
few	TRBJ1-3	NA	TRBV10-3	CAISRLSGNTIYF	TGTGCCATCAGTAGACTCTCTGGAAACACCATATATTTT
NA	TRBJ2-5	TRBD2	TRBV5-6	CASSLRGGGVTGETQYF	TGTGCCAGCAGCTTGCGCGGGGGTGGGGTAACGGGGGAGACCCAGTACTTC
NA	TRBJ1-2	TRBD1	TRBV2	CASSDRTRQGSYGYTF	TGTGCCAGCAGTGACCGGACTCGACAGGGAAGCTATGGCTACACCTTC
NA	TRBJ2-7	NA	TRBV14	CASSQESFRGEQYF	TGTGCCAGCAGCCAAGAATCATTCCGCGGCGAGCAGTACTTC
NA	TRBJ1-1	NA	TRBV6-1	CASSEARQLNTEAFF	TGTGCCAGCAGTGAAGCCAGACAGCTAAACACTGAAGCTTTCTTT
NA	TRBJ1-2	TRBD1	TRBV6-6	CASSYLTGAHYGYTF	TGTGCCAGCAGTTATTTGACAGGGGCCCACTATGGCTACACCTTC
few	TRBJ1-1	NA	TRBV4-1	CASSQGTGTEAFF	TGCGCCAGCAGCCAAGGAACAGGGACTGAAGCTTTCTTT
once	TRBJ2-7	TRBD1	TRBV28	CASSSPGTGFAQGEQYF	TGTGCCAGCAGTTCCCCCGGGACAGGGTTTGCCCAGGGGGAGCAGTACTTC